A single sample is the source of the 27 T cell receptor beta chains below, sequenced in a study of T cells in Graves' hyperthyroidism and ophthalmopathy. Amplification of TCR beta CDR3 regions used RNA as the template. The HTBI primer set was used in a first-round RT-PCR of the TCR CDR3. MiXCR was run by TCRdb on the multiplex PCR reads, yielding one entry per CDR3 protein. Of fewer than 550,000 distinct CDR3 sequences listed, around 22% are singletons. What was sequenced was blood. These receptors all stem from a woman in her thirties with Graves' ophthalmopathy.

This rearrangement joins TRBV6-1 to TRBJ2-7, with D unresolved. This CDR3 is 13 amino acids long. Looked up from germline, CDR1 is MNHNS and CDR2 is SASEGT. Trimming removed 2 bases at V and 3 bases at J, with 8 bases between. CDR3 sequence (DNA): TGTGCCAGCAGTGAACTGCGTGGCTACGAGCAGTACTTC. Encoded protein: CASSELRGYEQYF.

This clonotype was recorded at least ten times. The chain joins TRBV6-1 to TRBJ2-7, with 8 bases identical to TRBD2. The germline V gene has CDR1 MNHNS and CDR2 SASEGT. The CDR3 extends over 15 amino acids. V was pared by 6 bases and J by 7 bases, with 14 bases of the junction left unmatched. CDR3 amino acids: CASSTNPDGGEEQYF. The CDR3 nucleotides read TGTGCCAGCAGCACCAACCCGGACGGGGGGGAAGAGCAGTACTTC.

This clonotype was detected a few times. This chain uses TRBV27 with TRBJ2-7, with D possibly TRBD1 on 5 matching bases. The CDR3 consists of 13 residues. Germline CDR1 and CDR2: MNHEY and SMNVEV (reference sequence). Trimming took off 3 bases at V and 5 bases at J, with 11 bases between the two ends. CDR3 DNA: TGTGCCAGCAGTTTGACAGTTCACCACGAGCAGTACTTC. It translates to CASSLTVHHEQYF.

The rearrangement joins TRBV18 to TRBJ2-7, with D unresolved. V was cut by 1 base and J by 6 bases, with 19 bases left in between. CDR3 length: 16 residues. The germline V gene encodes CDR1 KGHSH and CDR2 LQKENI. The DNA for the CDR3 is TGTGCCAGCTCACCACAAAAGGATCCCAGTATCGGCGAGCAGTACTTC. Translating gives CASSPQKDPSIGEQYF.

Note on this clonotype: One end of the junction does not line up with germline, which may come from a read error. The CDR3 DNA reads TGTGCCAGCAGCTTAGCGGGGCCGTCCTACGAGCAGTGCTTC. This codes for CASSLAGPSYEQCF. The chain joins TRBV11-2 to TRBJ2-7, with D possibly being TRBD1 or TRBD2 (5 bases each). The germline V gene has CDR1 SGHAT and CDR2 FQNNGV. The CDR3 sequence is 14 residues long.

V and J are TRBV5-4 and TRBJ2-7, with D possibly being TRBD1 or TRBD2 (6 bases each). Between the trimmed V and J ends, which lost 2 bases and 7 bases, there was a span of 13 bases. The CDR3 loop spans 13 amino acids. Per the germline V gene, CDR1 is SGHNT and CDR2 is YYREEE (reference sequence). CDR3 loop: CASSFRGPQEQYF. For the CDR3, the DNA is TGTGCCAGCAGCTTCCGGGGGCCGCAAGAGCAGTACTTC.

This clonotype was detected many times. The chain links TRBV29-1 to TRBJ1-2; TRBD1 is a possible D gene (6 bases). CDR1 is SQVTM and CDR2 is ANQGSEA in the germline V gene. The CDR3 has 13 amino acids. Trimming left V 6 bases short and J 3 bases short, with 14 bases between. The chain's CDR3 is CSVTGFEDYGYTF. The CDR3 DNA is TGCAGCGTGACAGGCTTTGAGGACTATGGCTACACCTTC.

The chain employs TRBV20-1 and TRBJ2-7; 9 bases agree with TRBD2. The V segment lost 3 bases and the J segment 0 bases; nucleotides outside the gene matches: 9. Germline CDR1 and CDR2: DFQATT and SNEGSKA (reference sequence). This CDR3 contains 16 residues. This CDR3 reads CSARAGLAGSSYEQYF. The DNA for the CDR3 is TGCAGTGCTAGGGCGGGTCTAGCGGGATCCTCCTACGAGCAGTACTTC.

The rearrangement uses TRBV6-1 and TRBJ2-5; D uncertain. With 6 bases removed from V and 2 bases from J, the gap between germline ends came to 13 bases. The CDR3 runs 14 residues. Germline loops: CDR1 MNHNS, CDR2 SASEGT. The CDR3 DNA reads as TGTGCCAGCAGCCATCGGCGGTTTCAAGAGACCCAGTACTTC. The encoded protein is CASSHRRFQETQYF.

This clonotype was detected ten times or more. The CDR3 region is CASSPGDLGYGYTF. The CDR3 DNA sequence: TGCGCCAGCAGCCCTGGCGACCTGGGCTATGGCTACACCTTC. The chain carries TRBV4-1 and TRBJ1-2; D is uncertain. V was cut by 4 bases and J by 4 bases, with 13 bases left in between. This CDR3 region has 14 residues. CDR1 and CDR2 from the germline V gene are MGHRA and YSYEKL.

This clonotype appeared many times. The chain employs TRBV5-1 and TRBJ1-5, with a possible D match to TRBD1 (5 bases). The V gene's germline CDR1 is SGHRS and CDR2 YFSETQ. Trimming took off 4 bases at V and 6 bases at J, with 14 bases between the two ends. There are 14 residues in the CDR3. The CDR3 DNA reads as TGCGCCAGCAGCCCCGGACCAGGGTTTCAGCCCCAGCATTTT. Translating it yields CASSPGPGFQPQHF.

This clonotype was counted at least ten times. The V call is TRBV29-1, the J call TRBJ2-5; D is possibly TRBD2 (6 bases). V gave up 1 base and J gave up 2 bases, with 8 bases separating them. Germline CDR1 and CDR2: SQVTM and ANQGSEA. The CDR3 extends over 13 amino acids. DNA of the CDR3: TGCAGCGTTGAAGTAGGGACTCAAGAGACCCAGTACTTC. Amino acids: CSVEVGTQETQYF.

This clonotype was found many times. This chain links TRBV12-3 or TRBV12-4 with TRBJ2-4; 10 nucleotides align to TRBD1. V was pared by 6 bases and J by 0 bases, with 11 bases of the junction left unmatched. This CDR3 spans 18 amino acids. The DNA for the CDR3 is TGTGCCAGCAGGAAGGGACAGGGGTTCATACTAGCCAAAAACATTCAGTACTTC. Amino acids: CASRKGQGFILAKNIQYF.

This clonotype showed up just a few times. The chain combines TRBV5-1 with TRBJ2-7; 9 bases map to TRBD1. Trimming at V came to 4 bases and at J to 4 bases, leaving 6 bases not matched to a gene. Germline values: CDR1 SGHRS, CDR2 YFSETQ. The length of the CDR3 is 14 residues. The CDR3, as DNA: TGCGCCAGCAGCAACTCCGGGACAGGGTACGAGCAGTACTTC. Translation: CASSNSGTGYEQYF.

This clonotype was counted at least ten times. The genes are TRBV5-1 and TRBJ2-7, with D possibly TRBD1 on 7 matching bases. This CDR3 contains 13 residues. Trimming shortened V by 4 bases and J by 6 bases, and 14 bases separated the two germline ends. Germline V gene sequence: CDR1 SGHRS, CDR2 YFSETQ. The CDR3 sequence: CASSPGDSVEQYF. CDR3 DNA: TGCGCCAGCAGCCCGGGGGACAGCGTCGAGCAGTACTTC.

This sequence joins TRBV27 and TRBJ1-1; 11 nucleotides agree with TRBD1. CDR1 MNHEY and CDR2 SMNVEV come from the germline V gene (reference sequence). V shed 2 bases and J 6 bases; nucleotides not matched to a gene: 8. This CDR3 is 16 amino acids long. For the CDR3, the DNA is TGTGCCAGCAGTTTAAAAGGACAGGGGGCGTTTGCTGAAGCTTTCTTT. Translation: CASSLKGQGAFAEAFF.

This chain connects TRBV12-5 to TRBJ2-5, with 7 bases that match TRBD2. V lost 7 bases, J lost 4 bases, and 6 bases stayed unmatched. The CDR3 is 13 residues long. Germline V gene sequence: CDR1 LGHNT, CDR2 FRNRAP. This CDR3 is CASAWGGIETQYF. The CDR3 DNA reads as TGTGCTAGTGCCTGGGGGGGGATAGAGACCCAGTACTTC. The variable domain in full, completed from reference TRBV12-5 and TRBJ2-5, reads DARVTQTPRHKVTEMGQEVTMRCQPILGHNTVFWYRQTMMQGLELLAYFRNRAPLDDSGMPKDRFSAEMPDATLATLKIQPSEPRDSAVYFCASAWGGIETQYFGPGTRLLVL.

The CDR3 here is CASSRTGEIDEQYF. Written as DNA, the CDR3 is TGTGCCAGCTCCAGGACAGGGGAGATTGACGAGCAGTACTTC. The rearrangement uses TRBV6-1 and TRBJ2-7; 9 nucleotides match TRBD1. CDR3 length: 14 residues. Unmatched junction bases numbered 10, after V lost 8 bases and J lost 5 bases. Germline CDR1 reads MNHNS; CDR2 reads SASEGT.

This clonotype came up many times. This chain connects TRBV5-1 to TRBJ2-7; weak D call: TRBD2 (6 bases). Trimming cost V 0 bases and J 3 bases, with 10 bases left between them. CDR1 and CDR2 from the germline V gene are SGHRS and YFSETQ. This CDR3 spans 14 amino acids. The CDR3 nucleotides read TGCGCCAGCAGCTTGGTGTGGGGGGACTACGAGCAGTACTTC. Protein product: CASSLVWGDYEQYF.

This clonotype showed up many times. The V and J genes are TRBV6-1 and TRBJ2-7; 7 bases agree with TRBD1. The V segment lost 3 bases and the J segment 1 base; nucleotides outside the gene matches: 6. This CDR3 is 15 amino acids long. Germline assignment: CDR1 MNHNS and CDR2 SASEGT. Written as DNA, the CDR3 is TGTGCCAGCAGTGATACCGGGACAGTTTCCTACGAGCAGTACTTC. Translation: CASSDTGTVSYEQYF.

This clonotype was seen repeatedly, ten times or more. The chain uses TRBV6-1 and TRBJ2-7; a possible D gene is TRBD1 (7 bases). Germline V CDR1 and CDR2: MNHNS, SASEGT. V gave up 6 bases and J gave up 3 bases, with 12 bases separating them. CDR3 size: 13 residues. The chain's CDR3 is CASRGGTDYEQYF. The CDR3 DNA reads TGTGCCAGCAGAGGCGGGACAGACTACGAGCAGTACTTC.

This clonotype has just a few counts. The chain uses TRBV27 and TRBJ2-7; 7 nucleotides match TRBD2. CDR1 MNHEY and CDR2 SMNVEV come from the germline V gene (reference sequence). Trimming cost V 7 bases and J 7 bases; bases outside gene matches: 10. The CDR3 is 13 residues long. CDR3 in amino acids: CASTGGFSGEQYF. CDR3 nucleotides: TGTGCCAGCACCGGGGGGTTCTCTGGGGAGCAGTACTTC.

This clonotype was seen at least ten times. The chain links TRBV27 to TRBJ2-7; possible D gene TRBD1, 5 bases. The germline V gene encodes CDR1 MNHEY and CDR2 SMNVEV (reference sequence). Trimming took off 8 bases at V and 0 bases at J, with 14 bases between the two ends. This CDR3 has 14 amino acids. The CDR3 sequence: CASQDTYSSYEQYF. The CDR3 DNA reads TGTGCCAGCCAGGACACCTACAGCTCCTACGAGCAGTACTTC.

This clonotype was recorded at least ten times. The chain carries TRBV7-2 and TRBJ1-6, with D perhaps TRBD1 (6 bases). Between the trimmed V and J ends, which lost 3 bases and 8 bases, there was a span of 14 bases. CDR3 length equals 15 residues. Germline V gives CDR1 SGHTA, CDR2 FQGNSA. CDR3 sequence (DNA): TGTGCCAGCAGCTTGGGGGGGCTTAGGGATTCACCCCTCCACTTT. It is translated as CASSLGGLRDSPLHF.

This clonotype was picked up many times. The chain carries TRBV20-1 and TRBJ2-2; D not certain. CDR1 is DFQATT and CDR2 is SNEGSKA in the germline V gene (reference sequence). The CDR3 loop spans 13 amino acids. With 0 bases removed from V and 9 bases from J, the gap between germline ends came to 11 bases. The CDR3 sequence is CSARDPGSWELFF. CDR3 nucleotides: TGCAGTGCTAGAGATCCAGGCAGCTGGGAGCTGTTTTTT.

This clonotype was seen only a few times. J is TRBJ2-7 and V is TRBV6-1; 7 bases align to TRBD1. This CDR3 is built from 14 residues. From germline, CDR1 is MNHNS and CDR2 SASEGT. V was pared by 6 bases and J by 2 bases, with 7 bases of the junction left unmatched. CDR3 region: CASRRTGTTYEQYF. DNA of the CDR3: TGTGCCAGCAGACGGACAGGAACCACCTACGAGCAGTACTTC.

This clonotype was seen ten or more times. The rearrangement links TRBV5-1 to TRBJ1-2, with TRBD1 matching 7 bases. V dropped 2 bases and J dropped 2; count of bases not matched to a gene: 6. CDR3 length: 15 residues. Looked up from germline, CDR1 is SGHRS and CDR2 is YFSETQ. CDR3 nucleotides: TGCGCCAGCAGCTTCCCGTCAGGGGGGAACTATGGCTACACCTTC. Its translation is CASSFPSGGNYGYTF.